The sequence of this T cell receptor beta chain was determined in a study of blood T cells in healthy people across ages. The study's findings and limits: Higher diversity, along with more naive CD4+ cells, distinguished long-lived donors from aged donors. PBMCs that were unsorted prevented a conclusive naive versus antigen-experienced comparison.

For this clonotype: What it binds is not known.

Sample-barcoded 5' priming and a J-beta primer mix drove a second PCR of about 7 to 12 cycles. Each cDNA molecule received a tag from a template-switch adaptor that had 12 random nucleotides. A single record per CDR3 protein comes from TCRdb applying MiXCR to the 5' RACE reads. Found here are about 680,000 distinct CDR3 sequences, over 45% of them singletons; the top ten hold under 35%. Trimming stripped 2 bases from V and 9 bases from J, with 11 bases between. The CDR3 spans 12 residues. CDR1 SGHRS and CDR2 YFSETQ come from the germline V gene. The clonotype originates from an older woman in good health. The chain recombines TRBV5-1 with TRBJ2-5; D is possibly TRBD1 or TRBD2 (5 bases each). The specimen sequenced was blood. Written as DNA, the CDR3 is TGCGCCAGCAGCTTTAAGGGGACGTCCCAGTACTTC. It is translated as CASSFKGTSQYF.